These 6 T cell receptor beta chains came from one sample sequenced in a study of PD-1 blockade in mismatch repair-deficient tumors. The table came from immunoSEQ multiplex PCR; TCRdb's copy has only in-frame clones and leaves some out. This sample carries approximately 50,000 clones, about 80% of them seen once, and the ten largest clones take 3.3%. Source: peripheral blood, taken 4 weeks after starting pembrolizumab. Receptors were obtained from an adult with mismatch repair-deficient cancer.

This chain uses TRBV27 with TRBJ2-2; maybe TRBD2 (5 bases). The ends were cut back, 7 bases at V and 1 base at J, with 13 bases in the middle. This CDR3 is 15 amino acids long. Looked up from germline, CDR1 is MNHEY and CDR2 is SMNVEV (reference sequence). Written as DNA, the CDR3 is TGTGCCAGCACTCGGACTTTCGGGAACACCGGGGAGCTGTTTTTT. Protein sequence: CASTRTFGNTGELFF.

This CDR3 reads CASSVGLAGGRYNEQFF. As DNA, the CDR3 is TGTGCCAGCAGCGTAGGACTAGCGGGAGGAAGATACAATGAGCAGTTCTTC. The V and J genes are TRBV9 and TRBJ2-1; 13 positions agree with TRBD2. V lost 0 bases to trimming and J lost 4 bases; unmatched junction nucleotides: 4. The germline V gene encodes CDR1 SGDLS and CDR2 YYNGEE. The CDR3 totals 17 residues. The full variable domain, with the rest looked up from reference TRBV9 and TRBJ2-1, is DSGVTQTPKHLITATGQRVTLRCSPRSGDLSVYWYQQSLDQGLQFLIQYYNGEERAKGNILERFSAQQFPDLHSELNLSSLELGDSALYFCASSVGLAGGRYNEQFFGPGTRLTVL.

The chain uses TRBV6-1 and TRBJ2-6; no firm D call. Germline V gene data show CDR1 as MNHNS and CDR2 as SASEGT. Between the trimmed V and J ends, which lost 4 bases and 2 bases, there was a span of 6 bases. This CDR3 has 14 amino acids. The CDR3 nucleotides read TGTGCCAGCAGTGGTGGGGCTGGGGCCAACGTCCTGACTTTC. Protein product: CASSGGAGANVLTF.

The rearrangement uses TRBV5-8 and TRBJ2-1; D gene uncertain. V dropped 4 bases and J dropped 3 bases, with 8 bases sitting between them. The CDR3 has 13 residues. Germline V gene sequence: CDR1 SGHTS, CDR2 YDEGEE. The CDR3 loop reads CASSMTGYNEQFF. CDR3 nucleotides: TGTGCCAGCAGCATGACTGGCTACAATGAGCAGTTCTTC.

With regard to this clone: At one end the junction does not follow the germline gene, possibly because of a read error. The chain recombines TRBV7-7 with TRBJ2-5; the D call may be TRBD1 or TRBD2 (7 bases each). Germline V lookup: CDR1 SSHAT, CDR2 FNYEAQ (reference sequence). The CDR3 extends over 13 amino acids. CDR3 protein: CASSFQGEGTQYF. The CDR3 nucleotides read TGTGCTAGCAGCTTCCAGGGGGAGGGGACCCAGTACTTC. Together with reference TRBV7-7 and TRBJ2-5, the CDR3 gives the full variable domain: GAGVSQSPRYKVTKRGQDVTLRCDPISSHATLYWYQQALGQGPEFLTYFNYEAQPDKSGLPSDRFSAERPEGSISTLTIQRTEQRDSAMYRCASSFQGEGTQYFGPGTRLLVL.

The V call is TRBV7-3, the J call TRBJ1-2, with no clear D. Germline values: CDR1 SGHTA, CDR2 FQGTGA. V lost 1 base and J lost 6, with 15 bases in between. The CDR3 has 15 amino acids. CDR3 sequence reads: CASSLIAQPGHGYTF. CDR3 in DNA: TGTGCCAGCAGCTTAATTGCCCAACCTGGACATGGCTACACCTTC.